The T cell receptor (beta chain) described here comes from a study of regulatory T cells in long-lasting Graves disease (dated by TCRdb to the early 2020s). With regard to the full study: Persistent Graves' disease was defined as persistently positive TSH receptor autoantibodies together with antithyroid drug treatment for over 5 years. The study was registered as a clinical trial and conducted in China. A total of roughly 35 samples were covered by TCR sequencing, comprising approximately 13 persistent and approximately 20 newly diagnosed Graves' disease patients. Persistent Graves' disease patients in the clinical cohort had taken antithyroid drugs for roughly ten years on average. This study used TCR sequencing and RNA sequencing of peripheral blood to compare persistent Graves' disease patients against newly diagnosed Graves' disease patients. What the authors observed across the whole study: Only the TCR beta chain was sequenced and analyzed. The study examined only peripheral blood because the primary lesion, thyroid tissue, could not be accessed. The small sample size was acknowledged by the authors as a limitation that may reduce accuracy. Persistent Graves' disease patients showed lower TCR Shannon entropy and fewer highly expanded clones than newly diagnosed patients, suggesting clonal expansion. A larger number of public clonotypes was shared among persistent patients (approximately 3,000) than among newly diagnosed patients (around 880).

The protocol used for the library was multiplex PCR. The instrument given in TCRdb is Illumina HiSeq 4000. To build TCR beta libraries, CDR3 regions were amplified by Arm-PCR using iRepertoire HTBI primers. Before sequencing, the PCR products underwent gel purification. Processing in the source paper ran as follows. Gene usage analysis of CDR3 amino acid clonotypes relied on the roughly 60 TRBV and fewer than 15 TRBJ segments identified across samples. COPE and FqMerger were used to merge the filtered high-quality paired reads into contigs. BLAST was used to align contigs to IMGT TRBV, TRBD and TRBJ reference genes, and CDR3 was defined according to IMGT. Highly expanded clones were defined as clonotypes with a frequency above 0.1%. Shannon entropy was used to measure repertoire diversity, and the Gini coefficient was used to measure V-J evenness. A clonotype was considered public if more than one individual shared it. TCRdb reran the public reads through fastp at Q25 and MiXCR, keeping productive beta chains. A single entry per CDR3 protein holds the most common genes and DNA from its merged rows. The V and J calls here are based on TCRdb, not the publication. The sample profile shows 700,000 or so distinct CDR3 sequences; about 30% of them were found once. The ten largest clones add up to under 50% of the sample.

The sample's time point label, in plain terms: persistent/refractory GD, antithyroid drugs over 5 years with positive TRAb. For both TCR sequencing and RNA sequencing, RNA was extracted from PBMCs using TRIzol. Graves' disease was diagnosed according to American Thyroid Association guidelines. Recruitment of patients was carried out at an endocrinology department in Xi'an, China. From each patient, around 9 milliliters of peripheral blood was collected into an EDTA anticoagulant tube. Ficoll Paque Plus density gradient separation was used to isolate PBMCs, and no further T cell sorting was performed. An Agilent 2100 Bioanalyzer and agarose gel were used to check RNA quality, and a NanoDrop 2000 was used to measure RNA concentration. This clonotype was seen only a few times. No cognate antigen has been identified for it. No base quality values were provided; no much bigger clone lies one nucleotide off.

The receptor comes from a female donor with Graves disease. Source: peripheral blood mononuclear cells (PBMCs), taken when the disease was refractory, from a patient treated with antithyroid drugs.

The base sequence is TGTGCCAGTAGTATACTGGGGGCTCGCACTGAAGCTTTCTTT. Its protein reads: CASSILGARTEAFF. The sequence links TRBV19 to TRBJ1-1; a tentative D call is TRBD1 (6 bases match). From the germline V gene (reference sequence), CDR1 is LNHDA and CDR2 is SQIVND. The CDR3 numbers 14 residues from cysteine through phenylalanine. Only the CDR3 region is kept as DNA, spanning 42 bases read in frame from base 1. At the junction V is shortened by 2 bases and J by 4 bases, with 11 bases in between.